This T cell receptor beta chain was obtained from a study of shared clonotypes between healthy human individuals. Study results and limitations: Generally, naive subsets (rather than memory subsets) showed larger estimated richness.

About this clone: The antigen remains unidentified. Distinct nucleotide sequences in the sample also encode this CDR3.

Libraries were prepared by immunoSEQ multiplex PCR; TCRdb keeps only in-frame clonotypes and omits some of them. The sample shows about 2,500,000 clones, approximately 94% of them seen only once. The V and J ends lost 3 bases and 1 base, in that order; junction bases with no gene match: 1. This CDR3 contains 14 residues. The germline V gene has CDR1 MNHEY and CDR2 SMNVEV (reference sequence). This TCR came from a man aged 18 to 35 in good health. The rearrangement uses TRBV27 and TRBJ2-3; 7 positions match TRBD2. Sequenced input: naive CD4+ T cells sorted from blood. As to subset: CD45RA+ positively selected. The CDR3 reads CASSFGGGTDTQYF. The CDR3 DNA sequence: TGTGCCAGCAGTTTTGGGGGGGGCACAGATACGCAGTATTTT.